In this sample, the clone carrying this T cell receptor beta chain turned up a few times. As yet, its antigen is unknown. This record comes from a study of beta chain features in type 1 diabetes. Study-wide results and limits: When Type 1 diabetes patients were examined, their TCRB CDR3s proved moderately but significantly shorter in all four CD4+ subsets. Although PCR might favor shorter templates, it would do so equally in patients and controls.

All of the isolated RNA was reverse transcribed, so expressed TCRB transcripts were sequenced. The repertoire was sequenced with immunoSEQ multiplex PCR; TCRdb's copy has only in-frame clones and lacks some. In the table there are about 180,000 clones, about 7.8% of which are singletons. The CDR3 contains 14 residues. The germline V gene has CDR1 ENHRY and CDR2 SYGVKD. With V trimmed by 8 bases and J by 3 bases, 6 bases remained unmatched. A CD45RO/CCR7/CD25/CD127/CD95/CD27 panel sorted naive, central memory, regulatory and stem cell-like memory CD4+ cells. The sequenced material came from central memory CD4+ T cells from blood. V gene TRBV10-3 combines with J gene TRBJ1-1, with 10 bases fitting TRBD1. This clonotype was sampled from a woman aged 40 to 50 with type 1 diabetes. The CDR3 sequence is CAIGGQGQDTEAFF. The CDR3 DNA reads TGTGCCATCGGGGGACAGGGGCAGGACACTGAAGCTTTCTTT.